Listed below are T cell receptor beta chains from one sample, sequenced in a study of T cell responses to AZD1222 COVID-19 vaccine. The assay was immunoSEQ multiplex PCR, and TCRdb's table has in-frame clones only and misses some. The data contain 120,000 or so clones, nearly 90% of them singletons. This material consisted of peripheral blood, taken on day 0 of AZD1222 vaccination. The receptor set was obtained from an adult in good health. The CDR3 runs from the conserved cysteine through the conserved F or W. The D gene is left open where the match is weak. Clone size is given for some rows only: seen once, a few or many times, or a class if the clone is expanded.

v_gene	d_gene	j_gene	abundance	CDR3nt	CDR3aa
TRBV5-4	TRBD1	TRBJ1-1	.	TGTGCCAGCAGCCCCGAGACAGGGGTCACTGAAGCTTTCTTT	CASSPETGVTEAFF
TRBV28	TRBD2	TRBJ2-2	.	TGTGCCAGCAGTTCGCAGGCCCTGGGACTAGCGGGAGTCAACACCGGGGAGCTGTTTTTT	CASSSQALGLAGVNTGELFF
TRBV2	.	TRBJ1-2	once	TGTGCCAGCAGCGCCTCGACCAACACGTTCTATGGCTACACCTTC	CASSASTNTFYGYTF
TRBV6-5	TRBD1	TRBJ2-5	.	TGTGCCAGCAGTTACTCGACAGGGCGAGAGGAGACCCAGTACTTC	CASSYSTGREETQYF
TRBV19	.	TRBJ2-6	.	TGTGCCAGTAACTTAATTTCTGGGGCCAACGTCCTGACTTTC	CASNLISGANVLTF
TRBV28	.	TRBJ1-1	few	TGTGCCAGCAGCTCCGGTGGGGGTTACACTGAAGCTTTCTTT	CASSSGGGYTEAFF
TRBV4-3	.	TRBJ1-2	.	TGCGCCAGCAGCCCTCTACGGGTCGCCCAGGTCTATGGCTACACCTTC	CASSPLRVAQVYGYTF
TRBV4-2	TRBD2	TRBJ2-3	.	TGTGCCAGCAGCCAAGCCCCGACTAGCGGGGGACCAGGAGATACGCAGTATTTT	CASSQAPTSGGPGDTQYF
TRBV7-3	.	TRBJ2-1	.	TGTGCCAGCAGCTTAACGGGGGGCCCCATGGATGAGCAGTTCTTC	CASSLTGGPMDEQFF
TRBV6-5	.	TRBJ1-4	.	TGTGCCAGCAATCGGGCCTCAACTAATGAAAAACTGTTTTTT	CASNRASTNEKLFF
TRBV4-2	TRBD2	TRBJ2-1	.	TGTGCCAGCAGCCCTCCTAGCGGGGACAACTACAATGAGCAGTTCTTC	CASSPPSGDNYNEQFF
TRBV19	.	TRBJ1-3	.	TGTGCCAGTAGTATCCAGGGGACAGGAAACACCATATATTTT	CASSIQGTGNTIYF
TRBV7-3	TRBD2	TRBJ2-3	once	TGTGCCAGCAGCGCGGGACTAGCGGGAGGGCCATCAGATACGCAGTATTTT	CASSAGLAGGPSDTQYF
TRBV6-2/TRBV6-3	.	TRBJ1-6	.	TGTGCCAGCAGTTACGTCCGCGGGTCACCCCTCCACTTT	CASSYVRGSPLHF
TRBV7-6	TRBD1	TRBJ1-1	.	TGTGCCAGCAGCTTAGGCGCTGCAGGGGGGGGGAAAGCTTTCTTT	CASSLGAAGGGKAFF
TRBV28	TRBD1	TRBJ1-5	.	TGTGCCAGCAGTTGGGGCGCGGTCAGGGGGCAGGGGCAGCCCCAGCATTTT	CASSWGAVRGQGQPQHF
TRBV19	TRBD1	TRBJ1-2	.	TGTGCCAGTACCTCCCTCCAGGGGGCCCGGGGCTACACCTTC	CASTSLQGARGYTF
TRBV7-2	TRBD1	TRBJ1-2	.	TGTGCCAGCAGCTCTCCAGGGGGATGGGGCGGCTACACCTTC	CASSSPGGWGGYTF
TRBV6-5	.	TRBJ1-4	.	TGTGCCAGCAGTTTGAAGGGGGAAGGGGAAAAACTGTTTTTT	CASSLKGEGEKLFF
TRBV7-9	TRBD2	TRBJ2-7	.	TGTGCCAGCAGCGCGGGGGGGCCCTCGGGCGAGCAGTACTTC	CASSAGGPSGEQYF
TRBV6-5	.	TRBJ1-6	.	TGTGCCAGCAGGGGTGTTGGGCGTAATTCACCCCTCCACTTT	CASRGVGRNSPLHF
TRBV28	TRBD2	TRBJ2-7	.	TGTGCCCATCGGGGGGTGAGCTCCTACGAGCAGTACTTC	CAHRGVSSYEQYF
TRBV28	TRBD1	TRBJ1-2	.	TGTGCCAGCAGTTTTGAGGCAGGGGGCGGAGGCTACACCTTC	CASSFEAGGGGYTF
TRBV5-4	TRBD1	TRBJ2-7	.	TGTGCCAGCAGCCTAGGGGACAGGGGATCCTACGAGCAGTACTTC	CASSLGDRGSYEQYF
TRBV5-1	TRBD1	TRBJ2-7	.	TGCGCCAGCAGACCGTGGACAGGGGGATCCTACGAGCAGTACTTC	CASRPWTGGSYEQYF
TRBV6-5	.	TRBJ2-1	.	TGTGCCAGCAGAAGACTAGATGGTGAGCAGTTCTTC	CASRRLDGEQFF
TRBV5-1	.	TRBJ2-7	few	TGCGCCAGCAGCCCCACCCAGGGGCCCTCCGAGCAGTACTTC	CASSPTQGPSEQYF
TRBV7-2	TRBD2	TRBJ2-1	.	TGTGCCAGCAGCTTTAGAATAGCGGGGGGGTTTAGATGGGACAATGAGCAGTTCTTC	CASSFRIAGGFRWDNEQFF
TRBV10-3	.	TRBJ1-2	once	TGTGCCATCAGCGCCGACAGTAGGGATTTCGATGGCTACACCTTC	CAISADSRDFDGYTF
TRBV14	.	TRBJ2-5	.	TGTGCCAGCACCCTGACTCCTTGGTACCAAGAGACCCAGTACTTC	CASTLTPWYQETQYF
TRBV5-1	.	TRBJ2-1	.	TGCGCCAGCAGCCTGGTGGGGGAGGAGCAGTTCTTC	CASSLVGEEQFF
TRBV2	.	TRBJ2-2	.	TGTGCCAGCAGACATCTAAGGGAGCGCGGGGAGCTGTTTTTT	CASRHLRERGELFF
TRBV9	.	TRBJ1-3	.	TGTGCCAGCAGCGTCGGGGGCTTCTCTGGAAACACCATATATTTT	CASSVGGFSGNTIYF
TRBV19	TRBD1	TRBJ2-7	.	TGTGCCAGCCGTGACAGGGGCGGTTCCTACGAGCAGTACTTC	CASRDRGGSYEQYF
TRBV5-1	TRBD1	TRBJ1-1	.	TGCGCCAGCAGCATATTACAGGGGACCGACACTGAAGCTTTCTTT	CASSILQGTDTEAFF
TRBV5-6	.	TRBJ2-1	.	TGTGCCAGCAGGATCAGGCAGACCTACAATGAGCAGTTCTTC	CASRIRQTYNEQFF
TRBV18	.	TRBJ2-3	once	TGTGCCAGCTCAACCGGGACACCTAGTCGGGGAGATACGCAGTATTTT	CASSTGTPSRGDTQYF
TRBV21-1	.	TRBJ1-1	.	TGTGCCAGCAGTCCTGAGGCCTTCGGACTGTACAAAATGAACACTGAAGCTTTCTTT	CASSPEAFGLYKMNTEAFF
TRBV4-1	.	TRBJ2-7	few	TGCGCCAGCAGCCTTCAGGAAGGTTACGAGCAGTACTTC	CASSLQEGYEQYF
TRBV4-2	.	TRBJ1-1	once	TGTGCCAGCAGCCAAGAGAACGCAGGGAGGCTGAGTATTGTTAGCACTGAAGCTTTCTTT	CASSQENAGRLSIVSTEAFF
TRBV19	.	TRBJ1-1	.	TGTGCCAGTAGTATGAACAGGGAGGTCGCTGAAGCTTTCTTT	CASSMNREVAEAFF
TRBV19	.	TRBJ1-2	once	TGTGCCAGTAGTATGACACCCGTCAACTATGGCTACACCTTC	CASSMTPVNYGYTF
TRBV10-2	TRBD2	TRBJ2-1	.	TGCGCCAGCAAAGACGCACTAGCGGGAGACTATGAGCAGTTCTTC	CASKDALAGDYEQFF
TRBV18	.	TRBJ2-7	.	TGTGCCAGCTCACCATACAACGGACCTTACGAGCAGTACTTC	CASSPYNGPYEQYF
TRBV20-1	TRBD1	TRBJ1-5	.	TGCAGTGCTAGTCGTCAGGGGGAGGGCAATCAGCCCCAGCATTTT	CSASRQGEGNQPQHF
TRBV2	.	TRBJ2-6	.	TGTGCCATTGCCCGGGCCTCTGGGGCCAACGTCCTGACTTTC	CAIARASGANVLTF
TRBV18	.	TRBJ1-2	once	TGTGCCAGCTCACCACCGGGGGGTAACTATGGCTACACCTTC	CASSPPGGNYGYTF
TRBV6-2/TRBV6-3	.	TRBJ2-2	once	TGTGCCAGCAGTTACGGTCGGGTCACCGGGGAGCTGTTTTTT	CASSYGRVTGELFF
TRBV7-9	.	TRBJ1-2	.	TGTGCCAGCAGCCCGTCGGGTTCTGCAGGCTACACCTTC	CASSPSGSAGYTF
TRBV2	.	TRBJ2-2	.	TGTGCCAGCAGCGTGGGGGGCGACACCGGGGAGCTGTTTTTT	CASSVGGDTGELFF
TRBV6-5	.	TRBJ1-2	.	TGTGCCAGCCACGCAAGAGGGACACCCAACTATGGCTACACCTTC	CASHARGTPNYGYTF
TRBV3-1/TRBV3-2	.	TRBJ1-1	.	TGTGCCAGCAGCCAAGTCGCCAGCTTGAACACTGAAGCTTTCTTT	CASSQVASLNTEAFF
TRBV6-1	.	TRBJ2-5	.	TGTGCCAGCAGTGAAGGGGCCGTGCCATCAGAGACCCAGTACTTC	CASSEGAVPSETQYF
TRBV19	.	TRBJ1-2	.	TGTGCCAGTGGTCCCAGGGTATCCTATGGCTACACCTTC	CASGPRVSYGYTF
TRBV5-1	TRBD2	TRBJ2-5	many	TGCGCCAGCAGCTTGGTTCTAGCGGGAGGTCCAGAGACCCAGTACTTC	CASSLVLAGGPETQYF
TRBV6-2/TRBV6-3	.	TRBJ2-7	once	TGTGCCAGCAGTTTGGGGGTTACCTACGAGCAGTACTTC	CASSLGVTYEQYF
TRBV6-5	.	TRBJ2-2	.	TGTGCCAGCTTGTCATGGGTTGTCACCGGGGAGCTGTTTTTT	CASLSWVVTGELFF
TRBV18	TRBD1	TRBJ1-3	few	TGTGCCAGCTCACCGAATCCGGGACAGGGTTCTGGAAACACCATATATTTT	CASSPNPGQGSGNTIYF
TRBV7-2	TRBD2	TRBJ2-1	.	TGTGCCAGCAGCCCGAGGCCAGCGGGGCAATACAATGAGCAGTTCTTC	CASSPRPAGQYNEQFF
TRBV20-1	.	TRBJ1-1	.	TGCAGTGCTAGTAGGGGGACCGGGACAAGGACTGAAGCTTTCTTT	CSASRGTGTRTEAFF